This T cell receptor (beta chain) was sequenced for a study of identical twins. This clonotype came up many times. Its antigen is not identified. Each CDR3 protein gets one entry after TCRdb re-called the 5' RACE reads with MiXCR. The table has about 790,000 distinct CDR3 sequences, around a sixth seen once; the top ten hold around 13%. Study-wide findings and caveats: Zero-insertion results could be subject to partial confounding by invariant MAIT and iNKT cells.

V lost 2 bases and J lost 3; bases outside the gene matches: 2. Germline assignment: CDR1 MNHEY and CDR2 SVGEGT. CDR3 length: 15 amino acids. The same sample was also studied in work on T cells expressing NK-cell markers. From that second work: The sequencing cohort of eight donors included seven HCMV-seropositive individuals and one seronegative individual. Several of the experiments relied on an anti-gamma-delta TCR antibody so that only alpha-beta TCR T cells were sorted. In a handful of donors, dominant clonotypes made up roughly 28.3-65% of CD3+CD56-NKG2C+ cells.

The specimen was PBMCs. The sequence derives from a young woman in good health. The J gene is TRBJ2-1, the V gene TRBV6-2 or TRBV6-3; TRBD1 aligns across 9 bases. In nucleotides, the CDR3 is TGTGCCAGCAGTTACGCGGGACAGGGCTACAATGAGCAGTTCTTC. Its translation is CASSYAGQGYNEQFF.